The clone carrying this T cell receptor beta chain was counted a single time. Other DNA sequences in this sample translate to the same CDR3. Trimming left V 4 bases short and J 4 bases short, with 2 bases between. CDR3 size: 11 residues. From germline, CDR1 is SNHLY and CDR2 FYNNEI. The sample is drawn from a study of control samples from healthy donors and cancer patients. TCRdb keeps only in-frame clones here, not all; method: immunoSEQ multiplex PCR. In the table there are 120,000 or so clones, around 90% of which are singletons. The TCR was taken from a man aged 18 to 29 in good health. The specimen was blood. The rearrangement links TRBV2 to TRBJ2-1; D ambiguous. The CDR3 DNA reads TGTGCCAGCAGTGCGTACAATGAGCAGTTCTTC. As protein: CASSAYNEQFF. The full variable domain, with the rest looked up from reference TRBV2 and TRBJ2-1, is EPEVTQTPSHQVTQMGQEVILRCVPISNHLYFYWYRQILGQKVEFLVSFYNNEISEKSEIFDDQFSVERPDGSNFTLKIRSTKLEDSAMYFCASSAYNEQFFGPGTRLTVL.